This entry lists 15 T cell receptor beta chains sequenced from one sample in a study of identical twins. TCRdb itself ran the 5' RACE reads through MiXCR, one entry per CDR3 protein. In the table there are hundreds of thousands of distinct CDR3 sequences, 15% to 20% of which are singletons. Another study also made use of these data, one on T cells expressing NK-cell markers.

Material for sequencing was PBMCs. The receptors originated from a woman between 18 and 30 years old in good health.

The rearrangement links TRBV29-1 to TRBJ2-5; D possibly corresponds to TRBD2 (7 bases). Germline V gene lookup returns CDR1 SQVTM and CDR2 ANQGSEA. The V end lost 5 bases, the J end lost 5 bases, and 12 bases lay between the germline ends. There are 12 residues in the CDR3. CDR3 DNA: TGCAGCGTTCGGGGGGCTAGGGAGACCCAGTACTTC. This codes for CSVRGARETQYF.

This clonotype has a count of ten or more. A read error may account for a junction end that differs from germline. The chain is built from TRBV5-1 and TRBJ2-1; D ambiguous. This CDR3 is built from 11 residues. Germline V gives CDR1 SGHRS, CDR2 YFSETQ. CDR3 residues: CASSLANEQFF. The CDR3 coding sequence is TGTGCCAGCAGCTTAGCTAATGAGCAGTTCTTC.

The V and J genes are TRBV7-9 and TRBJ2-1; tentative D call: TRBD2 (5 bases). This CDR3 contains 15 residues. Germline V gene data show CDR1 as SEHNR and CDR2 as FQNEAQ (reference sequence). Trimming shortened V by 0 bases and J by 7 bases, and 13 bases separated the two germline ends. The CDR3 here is CASSLARRVGNEQFF. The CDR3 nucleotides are TGTGCCAGCAGCTTAGCGCGGCGGGTCGGGAATGAGCAGTTCTTC.

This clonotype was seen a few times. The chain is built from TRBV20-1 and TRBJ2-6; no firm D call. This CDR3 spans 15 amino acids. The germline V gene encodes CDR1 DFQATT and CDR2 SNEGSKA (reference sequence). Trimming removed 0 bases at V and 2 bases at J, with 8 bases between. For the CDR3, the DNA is TGCAGTGCTAGAGATCCAATGGCTGGGGCCAACGTCCTGACTTTC. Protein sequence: CSARDPMAGANVLTF.

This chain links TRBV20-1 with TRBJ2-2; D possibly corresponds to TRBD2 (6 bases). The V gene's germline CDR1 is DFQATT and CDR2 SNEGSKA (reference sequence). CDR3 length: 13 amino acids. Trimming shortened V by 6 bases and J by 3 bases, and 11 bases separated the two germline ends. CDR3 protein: CSARGGHTGELFF. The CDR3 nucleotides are TGCAGTGCCCGGGGAGGACACACCGGGGAGCTGTTTTTT.

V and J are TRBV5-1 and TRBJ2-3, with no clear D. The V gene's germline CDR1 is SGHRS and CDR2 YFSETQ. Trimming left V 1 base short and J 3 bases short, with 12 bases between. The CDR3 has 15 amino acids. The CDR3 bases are TGCGCCAGCAGCTTGCTGGTAGCCGGGACAGATACGCAGTATTTT. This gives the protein CASSLLVAGTDTQYF.

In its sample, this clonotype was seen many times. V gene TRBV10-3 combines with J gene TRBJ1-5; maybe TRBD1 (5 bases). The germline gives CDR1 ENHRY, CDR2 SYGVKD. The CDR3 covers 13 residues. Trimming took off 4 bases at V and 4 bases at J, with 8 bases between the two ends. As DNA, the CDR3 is TGTGCCATCAGTGTCGGGGGGAATCAGCCCCAGCATTTT. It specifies CAISVGGNQPQHF.

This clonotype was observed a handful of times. CDR3 DNA: TGTGCCAGCAGCTTAAGGCCTAACTTATTGAACACTGAAGCTTTCTTT. Translating gives CASSLRPNLLNTEAFF. The chain has TRBV7-6 and TRBJ1-1; D is unclear. Germline-derived CDR1 and CDR2 are SGHVS and FNYEAQ. This CDR3 region has 16 residues. Deletions cut 2 bases from V and 0 bases from J, with 13 bases between.

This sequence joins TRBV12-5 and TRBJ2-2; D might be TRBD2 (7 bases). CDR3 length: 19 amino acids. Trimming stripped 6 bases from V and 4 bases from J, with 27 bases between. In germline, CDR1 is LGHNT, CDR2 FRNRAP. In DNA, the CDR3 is TGTGCTAGTGGAGAGGGGGGGACTGGCGGGATGCGTGGCACCGGGGAGCTGTTTTTT. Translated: CASGEGGTGGMRGTGELFF.

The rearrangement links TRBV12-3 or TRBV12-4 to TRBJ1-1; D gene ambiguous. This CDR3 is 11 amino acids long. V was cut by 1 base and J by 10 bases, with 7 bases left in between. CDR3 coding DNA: TGTGCCAGCAGTTTAGGTATAGTAGCTTTCTTT. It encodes CASSLGIVAFF.

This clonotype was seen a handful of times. CDR3 sequence: CASSHVKSLGREVYEQYF. The CDR3 nucleotides read TGCGCCAGCAGTCACGTCAAAAGTTTGGGCAGGGAAGTCTACGAGCAGTACTTC. The genes are TRBV5-1 and TRBJ2-7; possibly TRBD1 for D (5 bases). Germline lookup yields CDR1 SGHRS and CDR2 YFSETQ. CDR3 length: 18 residues. V lost 5 bases, J lost 3 bases, and 27 bases lay in between.

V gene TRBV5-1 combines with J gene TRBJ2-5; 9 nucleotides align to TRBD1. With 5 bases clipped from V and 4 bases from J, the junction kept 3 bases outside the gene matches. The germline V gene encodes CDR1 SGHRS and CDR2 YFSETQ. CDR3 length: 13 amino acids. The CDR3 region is CASRPDRGETQYF. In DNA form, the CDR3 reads TGCGCCAGCAGACCGGACAGGGGAGAGACCCAGTACTTC.

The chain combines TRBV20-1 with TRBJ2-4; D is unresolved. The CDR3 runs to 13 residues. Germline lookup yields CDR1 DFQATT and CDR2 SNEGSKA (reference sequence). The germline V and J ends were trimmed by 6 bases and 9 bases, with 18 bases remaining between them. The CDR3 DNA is TGCAGTGCCCCGGCGGATAGCATGGGCATTCAGTACTTC. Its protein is CSAPADSMGIQYF.

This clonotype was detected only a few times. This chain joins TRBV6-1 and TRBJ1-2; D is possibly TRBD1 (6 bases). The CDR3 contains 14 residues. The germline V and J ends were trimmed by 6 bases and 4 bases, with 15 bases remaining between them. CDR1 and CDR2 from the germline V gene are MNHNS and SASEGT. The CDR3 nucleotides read TGTGCCAGCAGCCAATACGGGGGGCCCTATGGCTACACCTTC. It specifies CASSQYGGPYGYTF.

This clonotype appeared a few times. This CDR3 is CASSYLQGNTEAFF. The CDR3 region has the DNA TGTGCCAGTAGTTACCTACAGGGAAACACTGAAGCTTTCTTT. The chain carries TRBV19 and TRBJ1-1, with D maybe TRBD1 (6 bases). CDR1 is LNHDA and CDR2 is SQIVND in the germline V gene (reference sequence). The CDR3 contains 14 residues. Deletions cut 5 bases from V and 2 bases from J, with 12 bases between. The variable domain in full, with the rest retrieved from reference TRBV19 and TRBJ1-1, is DGGITQSPKYLFRKEGQNVTLSCEQNLNHDAMYWYRQDPGQGLRLIYYSQIVNDFQKGDIAEGYSVSREKKESFPLTVTSAQKNPTAFYLCASSYLQGNTEAFFGQGTRLTVV.